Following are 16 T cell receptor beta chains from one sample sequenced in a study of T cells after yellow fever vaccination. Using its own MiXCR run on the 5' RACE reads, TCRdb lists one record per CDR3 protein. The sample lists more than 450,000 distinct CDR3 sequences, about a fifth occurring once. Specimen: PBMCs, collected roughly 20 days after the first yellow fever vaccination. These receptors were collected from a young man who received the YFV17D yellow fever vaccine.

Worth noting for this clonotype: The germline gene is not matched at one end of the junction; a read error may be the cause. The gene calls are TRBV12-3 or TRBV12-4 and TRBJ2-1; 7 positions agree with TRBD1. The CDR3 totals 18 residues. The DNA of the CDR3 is TGTGCCTGCAGTTTTGAGACCGGGACAGTGAGCTCCTACAATGAGCAGTTCTTC. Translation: CACSFETGTVSSYNEQFF.

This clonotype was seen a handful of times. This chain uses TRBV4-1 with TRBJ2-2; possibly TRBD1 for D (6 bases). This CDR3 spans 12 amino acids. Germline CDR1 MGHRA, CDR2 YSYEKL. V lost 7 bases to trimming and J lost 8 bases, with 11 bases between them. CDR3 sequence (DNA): TGCGCCAGCACCTCAGGGGAGGGGGAGCTGTTTTTT. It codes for CASTSGEGELFF.

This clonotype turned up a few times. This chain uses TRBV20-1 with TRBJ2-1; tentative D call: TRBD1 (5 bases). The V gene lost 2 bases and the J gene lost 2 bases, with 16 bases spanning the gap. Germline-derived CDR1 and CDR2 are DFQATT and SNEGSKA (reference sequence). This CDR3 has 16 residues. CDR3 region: CSARPPRAGTYNEQFF. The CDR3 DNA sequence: TGCAGTGCTAGACCCCCTCGTGCAGGGACCTACAATGAGCAGTTCTTC.

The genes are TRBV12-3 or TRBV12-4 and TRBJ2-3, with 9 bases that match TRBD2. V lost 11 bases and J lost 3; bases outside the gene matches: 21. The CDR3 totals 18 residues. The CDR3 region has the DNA TGTGCCTTCAGTCCCTTACCAGCGGGGGGATTAGGGACAGATACGCAGTATTTT. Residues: CAFSPLPAGGLGTDTQYF.

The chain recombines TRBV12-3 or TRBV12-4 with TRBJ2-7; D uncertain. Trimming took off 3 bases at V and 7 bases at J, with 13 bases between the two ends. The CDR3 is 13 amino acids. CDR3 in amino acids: CASSLGPAWEQYV. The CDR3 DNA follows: TGTGCCAGCAGTTTGGGTCCAGCTTGGGAGCAGTACGTC.

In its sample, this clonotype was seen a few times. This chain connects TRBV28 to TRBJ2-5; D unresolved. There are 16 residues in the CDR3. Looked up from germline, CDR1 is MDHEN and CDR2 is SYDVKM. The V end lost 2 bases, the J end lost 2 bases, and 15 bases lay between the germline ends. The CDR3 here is CASSLVRSSGQETQYF. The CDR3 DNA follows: TGTGCCAGCAGTTTAGTCAGGTCTTCCGGACAAGAGACCCAGTACTTC.

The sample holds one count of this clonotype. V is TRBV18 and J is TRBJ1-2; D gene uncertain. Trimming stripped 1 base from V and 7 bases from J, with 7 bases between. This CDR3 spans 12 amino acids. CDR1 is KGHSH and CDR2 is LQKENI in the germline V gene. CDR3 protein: CASSPREGGYTF. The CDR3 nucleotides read TGTGCCAGCTCACCACGAGAAGGTGGCTACACCTTC. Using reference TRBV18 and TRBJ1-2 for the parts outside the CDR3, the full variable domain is NAGVMQNPRHLVRRRGQEARLRCSPMKGHSHVYWYRQLPEEGLKFMVYLQKENIIDESGMPKERFSAEFPKEGPSILRIQQVVRGDSAAYFCASSPREGGYTFGSGTRLTVV.

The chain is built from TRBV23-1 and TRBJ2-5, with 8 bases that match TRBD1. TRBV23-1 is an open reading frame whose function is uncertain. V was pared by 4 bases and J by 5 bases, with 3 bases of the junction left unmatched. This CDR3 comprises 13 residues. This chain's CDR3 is CASSPWDRETQYF. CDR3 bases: TGCGCCAGCAGTCCCTGGGACAGGGAGACCCAGTACTTC.

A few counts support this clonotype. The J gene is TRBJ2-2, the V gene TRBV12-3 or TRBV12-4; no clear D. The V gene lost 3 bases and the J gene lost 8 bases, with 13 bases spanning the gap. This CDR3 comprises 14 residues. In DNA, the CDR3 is TGTGCCAGCAGTTTCAGTGCCGGTACTGGGGAGCTGTTTTTT. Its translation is CASSFSAGTGELFF.

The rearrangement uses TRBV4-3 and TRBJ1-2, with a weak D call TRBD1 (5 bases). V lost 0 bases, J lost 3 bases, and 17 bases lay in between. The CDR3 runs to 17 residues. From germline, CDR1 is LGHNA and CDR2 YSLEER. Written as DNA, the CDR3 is TGCGCCAGCAGCCAAGACTTCGTTTCAGGGAGATACTATGGCTACACCTTC. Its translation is CASSQDFVSGRYYGYTF.

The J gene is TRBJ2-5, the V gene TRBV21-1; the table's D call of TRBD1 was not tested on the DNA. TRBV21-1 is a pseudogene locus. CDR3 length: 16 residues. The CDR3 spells CASSKQIGTAQETQYF. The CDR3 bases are TGTGCCAGCAGCAAACAAATCGGGACAGCCCAAGAGACCCAGTACTTC.

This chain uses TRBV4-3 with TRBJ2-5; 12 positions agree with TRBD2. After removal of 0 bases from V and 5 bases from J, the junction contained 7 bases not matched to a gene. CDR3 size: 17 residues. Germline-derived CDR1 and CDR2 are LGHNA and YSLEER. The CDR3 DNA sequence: TGCGCCAGCAGCCAAGATCCTAGCGGGGGGGCCAGGGAGACCCAGTACTTC. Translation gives CASSQDPSGGARETQYF.

The CDR3: CASSYYRNQPQHF. The CDR3 nucleotides are TGTGCCAGCAGCTATTATCGCAATCAGCCCCAGCATTTT. V is TRBV11-2 and J is TRBJ1-5; unclear D gene. CDR1 SGHAT and CDR2 FQNNGV come from the germline V gene. The length of the CDR3 is 13 residues. Between the trimmed V and J ends, which lost 4 bases and 2 bases, there was a span of 6 bases.

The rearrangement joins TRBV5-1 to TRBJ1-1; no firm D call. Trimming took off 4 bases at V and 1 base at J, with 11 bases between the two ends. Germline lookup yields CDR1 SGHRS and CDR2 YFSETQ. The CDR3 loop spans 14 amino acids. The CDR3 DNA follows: TGCGCCAGCAGCGCCGGACGGGGGAACACTGAAGCTTTCTTT. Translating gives CASSAGRGNTEAFF.

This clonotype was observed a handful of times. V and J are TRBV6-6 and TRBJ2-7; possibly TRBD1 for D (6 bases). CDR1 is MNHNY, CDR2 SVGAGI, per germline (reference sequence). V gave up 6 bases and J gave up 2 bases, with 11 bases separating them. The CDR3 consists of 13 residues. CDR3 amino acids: CASRTPGAYEQYV. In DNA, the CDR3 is TGTGCCAGCAGGACACCAGGGGCCTACGAGCAGTACGTC.

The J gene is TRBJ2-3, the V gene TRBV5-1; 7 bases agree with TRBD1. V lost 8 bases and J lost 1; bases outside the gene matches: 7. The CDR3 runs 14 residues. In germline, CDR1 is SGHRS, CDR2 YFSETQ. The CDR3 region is CASWGTGGTDTQYF. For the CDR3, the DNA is TGCGCCAGTTGGGGCACAGGGGGCACAGATACGCAGTATTTT.